The T cell receptor (beta chain) described here comes from a study of cytomegalovirus exposure and HLA in healthy donors. This PCR relied on a set of 60 Vbeta primers and 13 Jbeta primers. As processed by the authors: Tens of millions of unique TCR beta chains, some 9.9 million shared, were counted in a later analysis. TCRdb's copy holds only in-frame clones and misses some; the assay was immunoSEQ multiplex PCR. V and J calls and clone size are those listed in that table; D and trimming were worked out from the DNA. The table records 65,000 to 90,000 clones, 79% of them present only once. Points on this clone: The antigen remains unidentified.

The length of the CDR3 is 17 residues. Per the germline V gene, CDR1 is WNHNN and CDR2 is SYGVQD (reference sequence). V lost 3 bases and J lost 5; bases outside the gene matches: 10. Study-wide results and limits: Certain sequence variants were highly shared and formed a cluster, and this cluster was likely a sequencing artifact. Presence/absence analyses took donor sequencing depth as roughly uniform.

The sequence was obtained from a man aged 25 to 40 in good health and CMV-seronegative. The chain couples TRBV10-1 to TRBJ2-1; 10 nucleotides match TRBD2. Sequencing was carried out using PBMCs. CDR3 DNA: TGCGCCAGCAGTGACCCCCCGTCAAGCGGGAGGGACAATGAGCAGTTCTTC. It yields the protein CASSDPPSSGRDNEQFF.